This is a list of T cell receptor beta chains from one sample in a study of early T cells in non-severe SARS-CoV-2 infection. TCRdb reanalysed the 5' RACE reads using MiXCR and keeps one entry per CDR3 protein. The sample shows around 70,000 distinct CDR3 sequences, over 9% of them seen only once. The sample consisted of whole blood. The receptors here all came from an adult who was a healthcare worker with PCR-confirmed SARS-CoV-2 infection or an uninfected control (not recorded which). Each CDR3 is given without its conserved first and last residue.

>TRBV2
ASSETGGGRH
>TRBV5-1
ASSLAGGTSVYYEQY
>TRBV29-1
SVVGVYSSSTDTQY
>TRBV20-1
SARDWDSLSYEQY
>TRBV2
ASSPQSLSNQPQH
>TRBV5-6
DSSLAHEQY
>TRBV7-8
ASSMRSATNTGELF
>TRBV11-2
ASSFAGPQYTEAF
>TRBV28
ASSLLGTGGEKLF
>TRBV29-1
SALLGADQETQY